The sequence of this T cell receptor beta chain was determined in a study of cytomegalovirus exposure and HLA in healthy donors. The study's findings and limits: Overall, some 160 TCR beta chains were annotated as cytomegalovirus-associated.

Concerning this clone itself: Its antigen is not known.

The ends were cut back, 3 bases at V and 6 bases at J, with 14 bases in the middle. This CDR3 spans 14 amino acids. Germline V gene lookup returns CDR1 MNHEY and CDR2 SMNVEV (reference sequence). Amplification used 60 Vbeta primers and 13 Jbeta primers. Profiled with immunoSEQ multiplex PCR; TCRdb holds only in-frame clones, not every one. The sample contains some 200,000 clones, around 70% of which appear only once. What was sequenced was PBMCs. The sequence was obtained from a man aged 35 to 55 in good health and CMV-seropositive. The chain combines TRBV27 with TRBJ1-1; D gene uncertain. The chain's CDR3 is CASSFLQSNAEAFF. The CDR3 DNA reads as TGTGCCAGCAGTTTTTTACAATCGAATGCTGAAGCTTTCTTT.